This T cell receptor (beta chain) stems from a study of T cell responses to AZD1222 COVID-19 vaccine. Study-level points and caveats: Every sample of the repertoires postdated the peak T cell response. Increases in Spike-specific TCR breadth and depth were seen after two AZD1222 doses.

In regard to this clone: The antigen is not known.

V lost 5 bases, J lost 3 bases, and 16 bases lay in between. CDR3 length equals 15 residues. Germline V gene lookup returns CDR1 SGHAT and CDR2 FQDESV (reference sequence). Assay used: immunoSEQ multiplex PCR; TCRdb lists only in-frame clones, some missing. The sample lists about 89,000 clones, more than 70% seen once, with less than 6.5% in the top ten. The chain uses TRBV11-1 and TRBJ2-5; D is tentatively TRBD1 or TRBD2 (5 bases each). The input for sequencing was peripheral blood, taken 28 days after the second AZD1222 dose. The TCR sequence derives from an adult who received the AZD1222 COVID-19 vaccine. This chain's CDR3 is CASSRPGRGEETQYF. The CDR3 DNA follows: TGTGCCAGCAGCCGCCCGGGACGTGGCGAAGAGACCCAGTACTTC.